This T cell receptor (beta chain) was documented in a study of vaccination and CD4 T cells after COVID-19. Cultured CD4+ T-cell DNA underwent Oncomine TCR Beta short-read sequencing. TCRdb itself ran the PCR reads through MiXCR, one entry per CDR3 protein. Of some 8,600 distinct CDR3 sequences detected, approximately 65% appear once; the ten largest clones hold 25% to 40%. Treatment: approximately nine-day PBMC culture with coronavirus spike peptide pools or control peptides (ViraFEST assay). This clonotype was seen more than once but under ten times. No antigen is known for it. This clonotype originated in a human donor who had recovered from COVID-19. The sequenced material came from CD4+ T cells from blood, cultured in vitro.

The CDR3, as DNA: TGTGCCAGCAACCGCGAGGGGCGCGAACAGCCCCAGCATTTT. Translation gives CASNREGREQPQHF. The chain has TRBV6-1 and TRBJ1-5, with D maybe TRBD1 (5 bases). This CDR3 region has 14 residues. CDR1 is MNHNS, CDR2 SASEGT, per germline. V was cut by 7 bases and J by 7 bases, with 17 bases left in between.